This TCR beta chain is from a study of blood T cell repertoires in COVID-19. The overall study: Sites in the United States, Italy and Spain provided acute and convalescent COVID-19 samples. PBMCs, B-cell-depleted T cells, or T cells provided the cDNA or gDNA that made up the material.

This clone was counted a single time. The CDR3 is 16 residues long. Germline V gene data show CDR1 as LNHDA and CDR2 as SQIVND (reference sequence). After removal of 2 bases from V and 0 bases from J, the junction contained 6 bases not matched to a gene. As originally analysed: Estimation of nucleated cell counts was performed using reference gene primer amplification. Method: immunoSEQ multiplex PCR; TCRdb's copy keeps in-frame clones and lacks some. That table gives V, J and clone size, and the DNA gave D and trimming. Among about 100,000 clones listed, around 86% were seen once. The clonotype originates from a man aged 45-60 years with active or convalescent COVID-19. This sequence joins TRBV19 and TRBJ1-2, with 7 bases lining up with TRBD1. The sample was peripheral blood. The CDR3 DNA reads TGTGCCAGTAGTATAACCGGGACAGTGACTAACTATGGCTACACCTTC. Protein: CASSITGTVTNYGYTF.